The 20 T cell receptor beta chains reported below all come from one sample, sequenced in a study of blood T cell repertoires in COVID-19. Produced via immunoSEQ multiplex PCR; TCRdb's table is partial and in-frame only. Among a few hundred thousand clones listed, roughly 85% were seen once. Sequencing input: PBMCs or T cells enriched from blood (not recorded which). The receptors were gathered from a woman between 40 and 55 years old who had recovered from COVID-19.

CDR3 region: CSASGRVEQYF. DNA of the CDR3: TGCAGTGCTAGCGGGAGAGTCGAGCAGTACTTC. J is TRBJ2-7 and V is TRBV20-1, with D perhaps matching TRBD2 (6 bases). The germline V gene encodes CDR1 DFQATT and CDR2 SNEGSKA (reference sequence). This CDR3 has 11 amino acids. V lost 3 bases and J lost 6, with 9 bases in between.

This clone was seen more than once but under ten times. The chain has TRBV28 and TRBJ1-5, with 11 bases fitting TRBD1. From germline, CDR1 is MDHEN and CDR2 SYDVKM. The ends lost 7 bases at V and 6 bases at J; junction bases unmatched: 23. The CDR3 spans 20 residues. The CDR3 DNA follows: TGTGCCAGCACCGCGCGGACTTGGGGGGACAGGGGGATTTGGCGTCAGCCCCAGCATTTT. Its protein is CASTARTWGDRGIWRQPQHF.

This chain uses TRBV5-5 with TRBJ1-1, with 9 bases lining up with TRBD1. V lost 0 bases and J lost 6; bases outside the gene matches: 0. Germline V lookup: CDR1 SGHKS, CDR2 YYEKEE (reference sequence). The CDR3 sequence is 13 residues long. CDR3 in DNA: TGTGCCAGCAGCTTGGGGGACAGGGCTGAAGCTTTCTTT. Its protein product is CASSLGDRAEAFF.

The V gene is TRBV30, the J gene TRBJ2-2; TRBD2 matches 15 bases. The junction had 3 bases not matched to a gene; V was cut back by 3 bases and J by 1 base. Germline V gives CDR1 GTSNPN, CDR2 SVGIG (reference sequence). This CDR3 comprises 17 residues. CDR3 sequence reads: CAWSGLAGGLNTGELFF. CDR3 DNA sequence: TGTGCCTGGAGCGGACTAGCGGGAGGGCTGAACACCGGGGAGCTGTTTTTT.

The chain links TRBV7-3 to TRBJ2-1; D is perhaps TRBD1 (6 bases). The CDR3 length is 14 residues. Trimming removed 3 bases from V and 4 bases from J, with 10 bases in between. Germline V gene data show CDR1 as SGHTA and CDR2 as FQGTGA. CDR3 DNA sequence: TGTGCCAGCAGCTTCCTAGGGGGATACAATGAGCAGTTCTTC. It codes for CASSFLGGYNEQFF. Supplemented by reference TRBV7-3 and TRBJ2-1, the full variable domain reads GAGVSQTPSNKVTEKGKYVELRCDPISGHTALYWYRQSLGQGPEFLIYFQGTGAADDSGLPNDRFFAVRPEGSVSTLKIQRTERGDSAVYLCASSFLGGYNEQFFGPGTRLTVL.

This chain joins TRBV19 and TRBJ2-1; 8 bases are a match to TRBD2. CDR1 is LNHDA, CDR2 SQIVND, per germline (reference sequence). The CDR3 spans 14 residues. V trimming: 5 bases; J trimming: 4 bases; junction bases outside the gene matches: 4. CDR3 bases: TGTGCCAGTAGTCATCAGCGGGGGTACAATGAGCAGTTCTTC. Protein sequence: CASSHQRGYNEQFF.

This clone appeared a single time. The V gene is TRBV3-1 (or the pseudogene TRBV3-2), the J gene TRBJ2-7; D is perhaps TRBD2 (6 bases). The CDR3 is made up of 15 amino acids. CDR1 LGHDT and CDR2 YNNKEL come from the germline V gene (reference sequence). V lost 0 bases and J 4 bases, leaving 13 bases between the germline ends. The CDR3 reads CASSQDPAGPYEQYF. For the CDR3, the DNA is TGTGCCAGCAGCCAAGATCCAGCGGGTCCTTACGAGCAGTACTTC.

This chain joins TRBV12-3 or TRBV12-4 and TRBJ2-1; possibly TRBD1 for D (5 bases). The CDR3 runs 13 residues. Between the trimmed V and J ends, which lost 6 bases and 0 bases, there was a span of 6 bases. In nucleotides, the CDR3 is TGTGCCAGCAGCCAGGGCTCCTACAATGAGCAGTTCTTC. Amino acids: CASSQGSYNEQFF.

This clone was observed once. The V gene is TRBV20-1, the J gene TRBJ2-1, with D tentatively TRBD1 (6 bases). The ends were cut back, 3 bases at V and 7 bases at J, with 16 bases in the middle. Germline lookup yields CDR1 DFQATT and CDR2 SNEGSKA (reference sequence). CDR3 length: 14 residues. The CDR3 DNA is TGCAGTGCTAGTCTGGACAGACCCACAAATGAGCAGTTCTTC. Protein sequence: CSASLDRPTNEQFF.

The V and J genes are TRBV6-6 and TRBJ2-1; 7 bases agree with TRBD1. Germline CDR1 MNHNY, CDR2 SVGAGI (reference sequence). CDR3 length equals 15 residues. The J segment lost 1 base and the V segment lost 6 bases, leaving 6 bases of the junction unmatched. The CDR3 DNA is TGTGCCAGCAGCCCGCGGACAGGATCCTACAATGAGCAGTTCTTC. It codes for CASSPRTGSYNEQFF.

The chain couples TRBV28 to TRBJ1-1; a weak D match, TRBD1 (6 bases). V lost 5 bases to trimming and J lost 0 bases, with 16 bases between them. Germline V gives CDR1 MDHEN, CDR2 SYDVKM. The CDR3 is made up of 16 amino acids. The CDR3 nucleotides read TGTGCCAGCAGTCCCCCAAGGGGGAGGGTGAACACTGAAGCTTTCTTT. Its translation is CASSPPRGRVNTEAFF.

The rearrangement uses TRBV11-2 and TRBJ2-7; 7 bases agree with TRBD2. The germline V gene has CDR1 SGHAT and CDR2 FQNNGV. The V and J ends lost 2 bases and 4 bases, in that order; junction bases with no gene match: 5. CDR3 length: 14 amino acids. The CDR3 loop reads CASSLRAGPYEQYF. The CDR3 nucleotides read TGTGCCAGCAGCTTACGAGCGGGACCTTACGAGCAGTACTTC.

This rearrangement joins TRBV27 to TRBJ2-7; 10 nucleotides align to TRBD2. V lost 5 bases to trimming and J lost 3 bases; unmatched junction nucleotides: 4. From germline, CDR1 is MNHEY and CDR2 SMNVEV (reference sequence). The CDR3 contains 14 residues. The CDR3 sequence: CASSPSSGGYEQYF. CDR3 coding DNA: TGTGCCAGCAGTCCATCTAGCGGGGGCTACGAGCAGTACTTC.

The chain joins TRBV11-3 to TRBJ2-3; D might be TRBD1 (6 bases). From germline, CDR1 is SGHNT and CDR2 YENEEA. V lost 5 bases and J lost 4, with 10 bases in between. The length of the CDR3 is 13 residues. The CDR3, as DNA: TGTGCCAGCAGCCCCACAGGGTCAGATACGCAGTATTTT. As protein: CASSPTGSDTQYF.

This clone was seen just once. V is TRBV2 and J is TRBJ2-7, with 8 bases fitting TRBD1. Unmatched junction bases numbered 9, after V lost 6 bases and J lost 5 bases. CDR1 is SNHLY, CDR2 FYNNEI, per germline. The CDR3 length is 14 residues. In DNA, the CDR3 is TGTGCCAGCAGGGGGGAGACAGGGGTCCACGAGCAGTACTTC. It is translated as CASRGETGVHEQYF.

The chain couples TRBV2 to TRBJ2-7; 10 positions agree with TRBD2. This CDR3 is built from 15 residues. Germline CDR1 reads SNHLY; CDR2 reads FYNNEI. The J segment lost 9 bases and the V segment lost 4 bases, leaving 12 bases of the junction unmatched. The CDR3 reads CASSVTQTSGLGQYF. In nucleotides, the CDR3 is TGTGCCAGCAGTGTAACCCAGACTAGCGGGCTGGGGCAGTACTTC.

DNA for the CDR3: TGTGCTAGTGGTTTGGATACTAGCAATGAGCAGTTCTTC. Encoded protein: CASGLDTSNEQFF. V usage is TRBV12-5 and J usage is TRBJ2-1, with D tentatively TRBD2 (5 bases). This CDR3 is 13 amino acids long. Trimming removed 1 base from V and 6 bases from J, with 7 bases in between. Looked up from germline, CDR1 is LGHNT and CDR2 is FRNRAP.

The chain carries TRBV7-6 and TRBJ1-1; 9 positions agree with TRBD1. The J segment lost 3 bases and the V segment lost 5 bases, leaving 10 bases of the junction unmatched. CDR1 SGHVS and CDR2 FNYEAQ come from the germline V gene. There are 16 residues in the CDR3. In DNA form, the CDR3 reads TGTGCCAGCAGCCCTAGAGGGGACAGGGTTCACACTGAAGCTTTCTTT. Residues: CASSPRGDRVHTEAFF.

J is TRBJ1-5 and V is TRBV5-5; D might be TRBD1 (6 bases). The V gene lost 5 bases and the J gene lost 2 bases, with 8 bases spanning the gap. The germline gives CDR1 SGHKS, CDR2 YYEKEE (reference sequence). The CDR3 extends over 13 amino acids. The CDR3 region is CASSAGGNQPQHF. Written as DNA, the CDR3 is TGTGCCAGCAGTGCAGGGGGCAATCAGCCCCAGCATTTT.

This chain's CDR3 is CSVAKTENTEAFF. CDR3 nucleotides: TGCAGCGTCGCTAAGACAGAGAACACTGAAGCTTTCTTT. The genes are TRBV29-1 and TRBJ1-1, with a tentative D call TRBD1 (5 bases). The CDR3 covers 13 residues. Germline CDR1 reads SQVTM; CDR2 reads ANQGSEA. Trimming took off 6 bases at V and 1 base at J, with 12 bases between the two ends.